Below, 23 T cell receptor beta chains from the same sample are listed, as sequenced in a study of shared clonotypes between healthy human individuals. Terminally differentiated effector memory CD45RA+ cells were excluded by CCR7 positive selection of CD45RO-negative cells. Clones were read by immunoSEQ multiplex PCR, and TCRdb kept only the in-frame ones, dropping some. Of about 2 million clones detected, about 95% appear once; the ten largest clones hold around 1.1%. The source material was naive CD8+ T cells sorted from blood. The source of these receptors is a man between 18 and 29 years old in good health.

Comment on this clone: The same CDR3 arises from other DNA sequences in this sample as well. The chain links TRBV27 to TRBJ2-7; 11 bases line up with TRBD1. The CDR3 loop spans 16 amino acids. The J segment lost 3 bases and the V segment lost 0 bases, leaving 4 bases of the junction unmatched. Germline lookup yields CDR1 MNHEY and CDR2 SMNVEV (reference sequence). Here the CDR3 reads CASSLSPGTGGYEQYF. The CDR3 nucleotides read TGTGCCAGCAGTTTATCCCCCGGGACAGGGGGCTACGAGCAGTACTTC.

This clone came up once. V gene TRBV30 combines with J gene TRBJ2-4, with TRBD1 as a possible D gene (5 bases). The germline CDR1 and CDR2 sequences are GTSNPN and SVGIG (reference sequence). Trimming took 0 bases from V and 0 from J, leaving 6 bases between them. This CDR3 spans 14 amino acids. CDR3 residues: CAWSVQGAKNIQYF. DNA for the CDR3: TGTGCCTGGAGTGTCCAGGGAGCCAAAAACATTCAGTACTTC.

Here the CDR3 reads CASSLITNYEQYF. The CDR3 DNA reads as TGTGCCAGCAGCTTGATTACGAACTACGAGCAGTACTTC. The chain has TRBV5-6 and TRBJ2-7; D remains unclear. Trimming left V 1 base short and J 3 bases short, with 8 bases between. Germline V gene data show CDR1 as SGHDT and CDR2 as YYEEEE. The CDR3 consists of 13 residues.

The chain couples TRBV29-1 to TRBJ1-1; D possibly corresponds to TRBD1 (6 bases). This CDR3 comprises 14 residues. V was pared by 5 bases and J by 0 bases, with 13 bases between. Germline lookup yields CDR1 SQVTM and CDR2 ANQGSEA. Here the CDR3 reads CSVSGQILNTEAFF. Here the CDR3 DNA reads TGCAGCGTTTCAGGACAGATACTGAACACTGAAGCTTTCTTT.

J is TRBJ1-1 and V is TRBV19; the D is unclear. CDR1 LNHDA and CDR2 SQIVND come from the germline V gene (reference sequence). The CDR3 runs to 15 residues. Trimming stripped 7 bases from V and 3 bases from J, with 18 bases between. In DNA form, the CDR3 reads TGTGCCAGTACGATCGGAAGATGGGGAGACACTGAAGCTTTCTTT. Amino acids: CASTIGRWGDTEAFF.

The chain joins TRBV10-3 to TRBJ1-4, with D uncertain. V shed 11 bases and J shed 0 bases, with 10 bases lying between them. Per the germline V gene, CDR1 is ENHRY and CDR2 is SYGVKD. The CDR3 runs 13 residues. CDR3 nucleotides: TGTGCCCCTTCAGATGCAACTAATGAAAAACTGTTTTTT. It specifies CAPSDATNEKLFF.

A single count supports this clone. The chain combines TRBV9 with TRBJ2-3; 12 nucleotides line up with TRBD2. The CDR3 sequence is 18 residues long. Germline trimming cut 4 bases from V and 0 bases from J; bases unmatched to any gene: 9. The germline V gene has CDR1 SGDLS and CDR2 YYNGEE. CDR3 nucleotide sequence: TGTGCCAGCAGCCCCTCGCCTAGCGGGGGGGAGAGCACAGATACGCAGTATTTT. It translates to CASSPSPSGGESTDTQYF. Using reference TRBV9 and TRBJ2-3 for the parts outside the CDR3, the full variable domain is DSGVTQTPKHLITATGQRVTLRCSPRSGDLSVYWYQQSLDQGLQFLIQYYNGEERAKGNILERFSAQQFPDLHSELNLSSLELGDSALYFCASSPSPSGGESTDTQYFGPGTRLTVL.

The chain carries TRBV7-9 and TRBJ2-3; 8 bases align to TRBD2. This CDR3 contains 14 residues. V lost 5 bases and J lost 2; bases outside the gene matches: 3. Germline-derived CDR1 and CDR2 are SEHNR and FQNEAQ (reference sequence). Here the CDR3 reads CASSQTSATDTQYF. CDR3 coding DNA: TGTGCCAGCAGCCAGACTAGCGCCACAGATACGCAGTATTTT.

On this clone: Other nucleotide sequences in the sample specify the same CDR3. CDR3 coding DNA: TGCGCCAGCAGCTTGGTGCAGGGAGACTACGAGCAGTACTTC. It translates to CASSLVQGDYEQYF. This chain uses TRBV5-1 with TRBJ2-7; D could derive from TRBD1 or TRBD2 (5 bases each). The CDR3 has 14 residues. CDR1 SGHRS and CDR2 YFSETQ come from the germline V gene. V shed 0 bases and J shed 3 bases, with 10 bases lying between them. The whole variable domain, remainder taken from reference TRBV5-1 and TRBJ2-7, is KAGVTQTPRYLIKTRGQQVTLSCSPISGHRSVSWYQQTPGQGLQFLFEYFSETQRNKGNFPGRFSGRQFSNSRSEMNVSTLELGDSALYLCASSLVQGDYEQYFGPGTRLTVT.

The chain has TRBV6-1 and TRBJ2-7, with D possibly being TRBD1 or TRBD2 (5 bases each). The CDR3 extends over 16 amino acids. V lost 0 bases, J lost 0 bases, and 12 bases lay in between. CDR1 is MNHNS, CDR2 SASEGT, per germline. CDR3 sequence: CASSEALRDGSYEQYF. The DNA of the CDR3 is TGTGCCAGCAGTGAAGCGCTGAGGGACGGCTCCTACGAGCAGTACTTC.

This chain connects TRBV25-1 to TRBJ1-1; tentatively, D is TRBD1 (6 bases). The germline V gene encodes CDR1 MGHDK and CDR2 SYGVNS. CDR3 length: 13 residues. V was trimmed by 8 bases and J by 4 bases, leaving 14 bases between them. The DNA of the CDR3 is TGTGCCAGCGCCGGGGGGGCGGTCACTGAAGCTTTCTTT. Amino acids: CASAGGAVTEAFF.

In this sample, this clone turned up a few times. At the DNA level, this CDR3 is encoded by other sequences in the same sample as well. The V gene is TRBV27, the J gene TRBJ1-1; D gene unclear. Trimming removed 3 bases at V and 1 base at J, with 6 bases between. The CDR3 length is 13 residues. The germline V gene encodes CDR1 MNHEY and CDR2 SMNVEV (reference sequence). The CDR3 here is CASSFSPNTEAFF. In DNA, the CDR3 is TGTGCCAGCAGTTTTTCCCCGAACACTGAAGCTTTCTTT.

This sequence joins TRBV2 and TRBJ1-1; D is uncertain. Germline V CDR1 and CDR2: SNHLY, FYNNEI. This CDR3 has 16 residues. V was shortened by 3 bases and J by 3 bases, with 17 bases between the two germline ends. The CDR3 nucleotides read TGTGCCAGCAGTGAGGGCGGTTGGGCAGGAGACACTGAAGCTTTCTTT. It is translated as CASSEGGWAGDTEAFF.

The chain is built from TRBV27 and TRBJ1-4; TRBD1 might be the D (5 bases). The ends were cut back, 1 base at V and 7 bases at J, with 19 bases in the middle. CDR1 is MNHEY and CDR2 is SMNVEV in the germline V gene (reference sequence). The CDR3 runs 17 residues. The CDR3 reads CASSLFGSGREGEKLFF. The CDR3 DNA reads TGTGCCAGCAGTTTATTCGGCAGCGGCAGGGAGGGTGAAAAACTGTTTTTT.

The genes are TRBV7-9 and TRBJ2-1; the match to TRBD2 covers 15 bases. Germline assignment: CDR1 SEHNR and CDR2 FQNEAQ (reference sequence). The V segment lost 6 bases and the J segment 3 bases; nucleotides outside the gene matches: 6. The CDR3 runs 17 residues. The CDR3 region is CASSPSGLAGGYNEQFF. CDR3 nucleotide sequence: TGTGCCAGCAGTCCGTCGGGACTAGCGGGAGGCTACAATGAGCAGTTCTTC.

The chain couples TRBV9 to TRBJ2-3, with D tentatively TRBD2 (6 bases). Germline CDR1 is SGDLS and CDR2 is YYNGEE. This CDR3 has 15 amino acids. Deletions cut 4 bases from V and 5 bases from J, with 17 bases between. The CDR3 nucleotides are TGTGCCAGCAGCCTCCCAACGGGAGTAGGAGATACGCAGTATTTT. Protein product: CASSLPTGVGDTQYF.

This clone showed up just a few times. The sample contains more than one DNA sequence encoding this CDR3. The V call is TRBV5-4, the J call TRBJ2-2, with TRBD1 matching 7 bases. CDR3 size: 15 residues. In germline, CDR1 is SGHNT, CDR2 YYREEE (reference sequence). The V and J ends lost 0 bases and 1 base, in that order; junction bases with no gene match: 0. DNA for the CDR3: TGTGCCAGCAGCTTGGGACAGGGGAACACCGGGGAGCTGTTTTTT. It codes for CASSLGQGNTGELFF.

This chain connects TRBV2 to TRBJ2-3; 7 nucleotides agree with TRBD1. The CDR3 runs to 17 residues. With 9 bases clipped from V and 2 bases from J, the junction kept 17 bases outside the gene matches. Germline V gives CDR1 SNHLY, CDR2 FYNNEI. Written as DNA, the CDR3 is TGTGCCAGTAGACAGGGAGCGGATTCCCTTTTCACAGATACGCAGTATTTT. Amino acids: CASRQGADSLFTDTQYF.

V gene TRBV7-9 combines with J gene TRBJ2-2, with 14 bases aligning to TRBD2. The germline V gene has CDR1 SEHNR and CDR2 FQNEAQ (reference sequence). This CDR3 region has 17 residues. J lost 5 bases, V lost 3 bases, and 5 bases had no gene match. The CDR3 protein is CASSLGLAGAVTGELFF. The CDR3 bases are TGTGCCAGCAGCTTGGGACTAGCGGGGGCCGTTACCGGGGAGCTGTTTTTT.

The chain carries TRBV5-6 and TRBJ2-5; D is possibly TRBD1 (6 bases). From germline, CDR1 is SGHDT and CDR2 YYEEEE. The germline V and J ends were trimmed by 0 bases and 2 bases, with 17 bases remaining between them. CDR3 length equals 17 residues. Written as DNA, the CDR3 is TGTGCCAGCAGCTTGGTGGGGGCTGGAATATGGCAAGAGACCCAGTACTTC. Protein sequence: CASSLVGAGIWQETQYF.

DNA of the CDR3: TGTGCCAGCAGTGAACCCCAGGGGGCTCTCTTTAGCAATCAGCCCCAGCATTTT. This translates into CASSEPQGALFSNQPQHF. V is TRBV2 and J is TRBJ1-5, with 8 bases lining up with TRBD1. Germline V gene sequence: CDR1 SNHLY, CDR2 FYNNEI. The CDR3 length is 18 residues. Unmatched junction bases numbered 9, after V lost 2 bases and J lost 0 bases.

The rearrangement links TRBV2 to TRBJ2-7, with 13 bases aligning to TRBD2. After removal of 0 bases from V and 4 bases from J, the junction contained 6 bases not matched to a gene. The CDR3 totals 17 residues. Germline V gives CDR1 SNHLY, CDR2 FYNNEI. CDR3 bases: TGTGCCAGCAGTGAAGCGGGACTAGCGGGACCCAATTACGAGCAGTACTTC. It codes for CASSEAGLAGPNYEQYF.

V usage is TRBV27 and J usage is TRBJ2-1; 7 bases line up with TRBD2. Trimming at V came to 0 bases and at J to 10 bases, leaving 9 bases not matched to a gene. In germline, CDR1 is MNHEY, CDR2 SMNVEV (reference sequence). The CDR3 extends over 15 amino acids. CDR3 nucleotide sequence: TGTGCCAGCAGTTTATCCCAGAGGCGGGAGCGAGAGCAGTTCTTC. The encoded protein is CASSLSQRREREQFF.